This is a list of T cell receptor beta chains from one sample in a study of T cells of healthy individuals. From the 5' RACE reads, TCRdb called clonotypes with MiXCR, one entry per CDR3 protein. The data show about 82,000 distinct CDR3 sequences, more than 5% seen once. These receptors came from a female donor in good health. Both conserved end residues are part of each CDR3.

j_call v_call cdr3_aa
TRBJ2-7 TRBV6-5 CASSSVRRSTYEQYF
TRBJ1-3 TRBV4-1 CASSQVRGTSGNTIYF
TRBJ1-2 TRBV5-1 CASSLDSVGYTF
TRBJ2-3 TRBV5-6 CASSWGLLADTQYF
TRBJ2-2 TRBV7-2 CASSLGSLAGNTGELFF
TRBJ2-3 TRBV7-2 CASSAHTGGAGTQYF
TRBJ2-5 TRBV23-1 CASPRTPAETQYF
TRBJ2-5 TRBV7-2 CASSRPGRELPGTQYF
TRBJ2-1 TRBV7-2 CASSLGHYNEQFF
TRBJ2-2 TRBV2 CASRVGGMNTGELFF
TRBJ2-3 TRBV10-3 CAISDLFGGTDTQYF
TRBJ2-7 TRBV4-1 CASSQDPGPYEQYF
TRBJ1-1 TRBV7-9 CASSVTGNEAFF
TRBJ1-2 TRBV5-4 CASVGTDEQAYGYTF
TRBJ2-4 TRBV29-1 CSVGSLDLKNIQYF
TRBJ1-1 TRBV5-4 CASSLDNRGGTEAFF
TRBJ1-5 TRBV6-2/TRBV6-3 CASRGVVTDQPQHF
TRBJ1-1 TRBV12-3/TRBV12-4 CASSRGGREAFF
TRBJ1-1 TRBV5-5 CASSFGRGGNTEAFF
TRBJ2-1 TRBV20-1 CSARRGTSDHNEQFF
TRBJ1-6 TRBV5-1 CASSLEKGNSPLHF
TRBJ2-3 TRBV29-1 CSVEDPGTDTQYF